These 30 T cell receptor beta chains were all obtained from the same sample, sequenced in a study of lung T cells in sarcoidosis with Löfgren's syndrome. MiXCR, run by TCRdb on the reads, gives a single entry per CDR3 protein. Found here are tens of thousands of distinct CDR3 sequences, 21% of them singletons; the top ten hold 2% to 2.5%. Input material: CD4+ T cells from PBMCs. The receptors derive from a human donor with sarcoidosis (Löfgren's syndrome or another form), or a control subject (not recorded which).

This clonotype was seen many times. Likely a read error: the CDR3 ends without its conserved phenylalanine or tryptophan. The DNA is omitted, as the CDR3 cannot be located on it reliably, and the CDR3 follows TCRdb's listing. The chain links TRBV28 to TRBJ1-1; TRBD1, the D gene given by the table, was not confirmed from the DNA. Germline CDR1 and CDR2: MDHEN and SYDVKM. 12 amino acids form the CDR3, both terminal residues included. The CDR3 region is CASSRGQLHLTI.

The table lists this clonotype with a few counts. The V call is TRBV7-9, the J call TRBJ1-2, with D perhaps TRBD1 (5 bases). CDR1 SEHNR and CDR2 FQNEAQ come from the germline V gene (reference sequence). Trimming stripped 5 bases from V and 7 bases from J, with 17 bases between. The CDR3 is made up of 14 amino acids. CDR3 region: CASSLSGTMGGYTF. CDR3 DNA sequence: TGTGCCAGCAGCCTATCCGGGACTATGGGTGGCTACACCTTC.

This clonotype was seen more than once but under ten times. Written as DNA, the CDR3 is TGCGCCAGCAGCGTACAATCCACAGATACGCAGTATTTT. Its protein is CASSVQSTDTQYF. The genes are TRBV5-1 and TRBJ2-3; D remains unclear. CDR3 length: 13 amino acids. The V end lost 4 bases, the J end lost 2 bases, and 8 bases lay between the germline ends. Germline V CDR1 and CDR2: SGHRS, YFSETQ.

At least ten counts were recorded for this clonotype. The chain carries TRBV20-1 and TRBJ1-1; TRBD1 is a possible D gene (5 bases). Germline V gene sequence: CDR1 DFQATT, CDR2 SNEGSKA (reference sequence). The V and J ends lost 0 bases and 5 bases respectively, with 16 bases between them. CDR3 length: 15 residues. The CDR3 nucleotides are TGCAGTGCTAGAGATCGGGGCAGGGTCGGTACTGAAGCTTTCTTT. Protein: CSARDRGRVGTEAFF.

The V call is TRBV18, the J call TRBJ2-3; tentative D call: TRBD2 (6 bases). CDR3 size: 14 residues. The ends were cut back, 8 bases at V and 0 bases at J, with 12 bases in the middle. The germline V gene encodes CDR1 KGHSH and CDR2 LQKENI. The chain's CDR3 is CASPLGGSTDTQYF. The CDR3 DNA reads TGTGCCAGCCCACTAGGAGGGAGCACAGATACGCAGTATTTT.

This clonotype appeared many times. J is TRBJ2-2 and V is TRBV20-1, with 9 bases matching TRBD1. The CDR3 is 14 residues long. In germline, CDR1 is DFQATT, CDR2 SNEGSKA (reference sequence). Unmatched junction bases numbered 4, after V lost 1 base and J lost 7 bases. CDR3 DNA sequence: TGCAGTGCTAGAGGGGACAGGGCCGGCGGGGAGCTGTTTTTT. This translates into CSARGDRAGGELFF.

This clonotype was observed at least ten times. The V call is TRBV28, the J call TRBJ1-6; D ambiguous. The germline V gene encodes CDR1 MDHEN and CDR2 SYDVKM. V lost 5 bases to trimming and J lost 0 bases, with 5 bases between them. CDR3 length: 14 amino acids. CDR3 in DNA: TGTGCCAGCAGTGGGAGCTCCTATAATTCACCCCTCCACTTT. The encoded protein is CASSGSSYNSPLHF.

The chain carries TRBV5-1 and TRBJ1-1; D is ambiguous. V lost 7 bases, J lost 1 base, and 11 bases lay in between. From germline, CDR1 is SGHRS and CDR2 YFSETQ. This CDR3 is 13 amino acids long. The CDR3 DNA follows: TGCGCCAGCTATTCGACACAGAACACTGAAGCTTTCTTT. This codes for CASYSTQNTEAFF.

This clonotype was counted many times. The chain uses TRBV28 and TRBJ1-5; TRBD1 is a possible D gene (6 bases). This CDR3 is 17 amino acids long. Trimming cost V 4 bases and J 0 bases, with 16 bases left between them. Germline V gene sequence: CDR1 MDHEN, CDR2 SYDVKM. CDR3 sequence reads: CASSSGQSGYSNQPQHF. Written as DNA, the CDR3 is TGTGCCAGCAGTTCCGGACAGAGTGGGTATAGCAATCAGCCCCAGCATTTT.

The sample holds many counts of this clonotype. The rearrangement joins TRBV20-1 to TRBJ2-3; 10 bases are shared with TRBD2. V was clipped by 6 bases and J by 2 bases; unmatched bases: 11. Germline CDR1 is DFQATT and CDR2 is SNEGSKA (reference sequence). The CDR3 loop spans 16 amino acids. The CDR3 sequence is CSANLRTSGFTDTQYF. The DNA of the CDR3 is TGCAGTGCCAACCTTCGGACTAGCGGATTCACAGATACGCAGTATTTT.

This clonotype turned up a few times. The chain recombines TRBV2 with TRBJ1-1; D gene unclear. The CDR3 has 12 residues. Germline loops: CDR1 SNHLY, CDR2 FYNNEI. V gave up 7 bases and J gave up 2 bases, with 8 bases separating them. The CDR3 loop reads CASILVNTEAFF. CDR3 coding DNA: TGTGCCAGCATATTGGTAAACACTGAAGCTTTCTTT.

This clonotype was counted ten times or more. This rearrangement joins TRBV6-1 to TRBJ1-1; D perhaps matches TRBD1 (5 bases). V lost 6 bases to trimming and J lost 3 bases, with 11 bases between them. This CDR3 has 13 amino acids. Germline V gene lookup returns CDR1 MNHNS and CDR2 SASEGT. The CDR3 loop reads CASRLRGDTEAFF. The CDR3 bases are TGTGCCAGCAGACTCCGGGGGGACACTGAAGCTTTCTTT.

This clonotype is termed medium-sized (0.01 to 0.1%). The J gene is TRBJ2-6, the V gene TRBV6-6, with D unresolved. Germline CDR1 reads MNHNY; CDR2 reads SVGAGI (reference sequence). Trimming shortened V by 0 bases and J by 2 bases, and 5 bases separated the two germline ends. The CDR3 covers 15 residues. The CDR3 sequence is CASSYSPAGANVLTF. The CDR3 nucleotides are TGTGCCAGCAGTTACTCGCCAGCTGGGGCCAACGTCCTGACTTTC.

Note on this clonotype: The conserved phenylalanine or tryptophan normally closing the CDR3 is absent here, so this likely arose from a read error. The genes are TRBV3-1 and TRBJ1-1; D might be TRBD1 (6 bases). The germline V and J ends were trimmed by 1 base and 0 bases, with 12 bases remaining between them. CDR1 is LGHDT, CDR2 YNNKEL, per germline (reference sequence). The CDR3 sequence is 16 residues long. CDR3 sequence reads: CASSQVPGTMNTEAFL. The CDR3 region has the DNA TGTGCCAGCAGCCAAGTGCCCGGGACAATGAACACTGAAGCTTTCTTA.

This clonotype was observed a handful of times. The genes are TRBV2 and TRBJ1-6, with 8 positions matching TRBD1. CDR3 size: 15 residues. J lost 5 bases, V lost 4 bases, and 4 bases had no gene match. Germline values: CDR1 SNHLY, CDR2 FYNNEI. The CDR3 spells CASSGYRGNNSPLHF. CDR3 sequence (DNA): TGTGCCAGCAGTGGTTACAGGGGGAATAATTCACCCCTCCACTTT.

The rearrangement joins TRBV27 to TRBJ1-1; TRBD1 might be the D (5 bases). Germline-derived CDR1 and CDR2 are MNHEY and SMNVEV (reference sequence). The CDR3 loop spans 11 amino acids. Trimming removed 4 bases at V and 10 bases at J, with 10 bases between. Here the CDR3 reads CASSSTGGAFF. In DNA form, the CDR3 reads TGTGCCAGCAGTTCGACCGGGGGAGCTTTCTTT.

In its sample, this clonotype was seen many times. The chain uses TRBV6-1 and TRBJ2-7, with unresolved D. Germline CDR1 is MNHNS and CDR2 is SASEGT. The CDR3 is made up of 11 amino acids. Trimming left V 6 bases short and J 3 bases short, with 6 bases between. The CDR3 spells CASSENYEQYF. The CDR3 DNA reads as TGTGCCAGCAGCGAAAACTACGAGCAGTACTTC.

This clonotype was recorded many times. J is TRBJ1-5 and V is TRBV6-1, with a tentative D call TRBD1 (6 bases). V was pared by 7 bases and J by 2 bases, with 15 bases between. This CDR3 contains 15 residues. The V gene's germline CDR1 is MNHNS and CDR2 SASEGT. CDR3 residues: CASTTRPGGNQPQHF. The CDR3 DNA reads TGTGCCAGCACCACAAGGCCAGGGGGCAATCAGCCCCAGCATTTT.

In this sample, this clonotype turned up many times. The chain combines TRBV6-6 with TRBJ2-3; possibly TRBD1 for D (6 bases). The CDR3 contains 14 residues. Germline values: CDR1 MNHNY, CDR2 SVGAGI (reference sequence). The V gene lost 2 bases and the J gene lost 2 bases, with 8 bases spanning the gap. CDR3 sequence reads: CASSYGQSTDTQYF. The CDR3 DNA is TGTGCCAGCAGTTACGGACAGTCCACAGATACGCAGTATTTT.

In this sample, this clonotype turned up many times. The chain combines TRBV28 with TRBJ2-1; a weak D match, TRBD2 (5 bases). Trimming removed 5 bases from V and 7 bases from J, with 15 bases in between. Per the germline V gene, CDR1 is MDHEN and CDR2 is SYDVKM. This CDR3 region has 14 residues. The CDR3 loop reads CASSPYGVRNEQFF. The CDR3 nucleotides read TGTGCCAGCAGTCCGTACGGGGTTCGGAATGAGCAGTTCTTC.

The chain employs TRBV5-4 and TRBJ1-2, with 9 bases lining up with TRBD1. CDR1 and CDR2 from the germline V gene are SGHNT and YYREEE (reference sequence). The CDR3 loop spans 16 amino acids. Losses at the gene ends were 3 bases for V and 5 bases for J; bases not matched to a gene: 11. As DNA, the CDR3 is TGTGCCAGCAGCTCAAACAGGGGGCAGGTTTGGTATGGCTACACCTTC. Protein sequence: CASSSNRGQVWYGYTF.

The chain employs TRBV18 and TRBJ2-3; 7 nucleotides align to TRBD1. Germline values: CDR1 KGHSH, CDR2 LQKENI. With V trimmed by 3 bases and J by 6 bases, 12 bases remained unmatched. This CDR3 has 16 amino acids. The CDR3 region is CASSPIGTAPTDTQYF. CDR3 coding DNA: TGTGCCAGCTCACCCATTGGGACAGCCCCAACCGATACGCAGTATTTT.

The chain uses TRBV12-3 or TRBV12-4 and TRBJ1-2; D not resolved. V shed 6 bases and J shed 3 bases, with 11 bases lying between them. CDR3 size: 13 residues. The CDR3 nucleotides are TGTGCCAGCAGAAGGACGGGATACTATGGCTACACCTTC. Residues: CASRRTGYYGYTF.

On this clonotype: It may be a read error: a sequence one base away is much more abundant. The chain employs TRBV24-1 and TRBJ1-5; 7 bases line up with TRBD1. This CDR3 spans 15 amino acids. CDR1 and CDR2 (germline): KGHDR, SFDVKD. The CDR3 spells CATNDTGTDNQPQHF. Here the CDR3 DNA reads TGTGCCACCAATGATACCGGGACAGACAATCAGCCCCAGCATTTT.

This clonotype was counted a few times. The chain links TRBV18 to TRBJ1-1; possibly TRBD1 for D (6 bases). Germline CDR1 KGHSH, CDR2 LQKENI. CDR3 length: 15 amino acids. Trimming stripped 0 bases from V and 5 bases from J, with 13 bases between. The CDR3 is CASSPPAGVVTEAFF. CDR3 sequence (DNA): TGTGCCAGCTCACCACCGGCAGGGGTGGTTACTGAAGCTTTCTTT. Together with reference TRBV18 and TRBJ1-1, the CDR3 gives the full variable domain: NAGVMQNPRHLVRRRGQEARLRCSPMKGHSHVYWYRQLPEEGLKFMVYLQKENIIDESGMPKERFSAEFPKEGPSILRIQQVVRGDSAAYFCASSPPAGVVTEAFFGQGTRLTVV.

This clonotype was seen at least ten times. V and J are TRBV28 and TRBJ2-3, with unresolved D. The CDR3 contains 16 residues. Germline CDR1 and CDR2: MDHEN and SYDVKM. V dropped 4 bases and J dropped 2 bases, with 16 bases sitting between them. For the CDR3, the DNA is TGTGCCAGCAGTTCCTTGAGACTCGTTCTCACAGATACGCAGTATTTT. Encoded protein: CASSSLRLVLTDTQYF.

On this clonotype: This may come from a read error, since a much larger clone is one base off. V is TRBV20-1 and J is TRBJ1-1; D is perhaps TRBD1 (6 bases). CDR1 is DFQATT, CDR2 SNEGSKA, per germline (reference sequence). V was shortened by 5 bases and J by 1 base, with 11 bases between the two germline ends. This CDR3 comprises 13 residues. The CDR3 loop is CSAAGHSNTEAFF. CDR3 in DNA: TGCAGTGCTGCGGGACATTCGAACACTGAAGCTTTCTTT.

Note on this clonotype: A much bigger clone sits one base away, suggesting this may be a read error. The V and J genes are TRBV2 and TRBJ2-3; TRBD2 aligns across 7 bases. Germline V gene lookup returns CDR1 SNHLY and CDR2 FYNNEI. J was trimmed by 6 bases and V by 2 bases; bases with no gene match: 11. The CDR3 has 16 amino acids. CDR3 sequence reads: CASSESLLASGDTQYF. DNA for the CDR3: TGTGCCAGCAGTGAATCGCTTCTGGCTAGCGGCGATACGCAGTATTTT.

The chain links TRBV5-1 to TRBJ1-4; a possible D gene is TRBD1 (5 bases). The germline V gene has CDR1 SGHRS and CDR2 YFSETQ. This CDR3 contains 15 residues. V lost 4 bases to trimming and J lost 11 bases, with 21 bases between them. CDR3 sequence reads: CASSPTRWDPKKLFF. CDR3 nucleotides: TGCGCCAGCAGCCCCACAAGATGGGACCCCAAGAAACTGTTTTTT.

This clonotype occurred a few times. This chain joins TRBV5-1 and TRBJ1-1, with TRBD1 as a possible D gene (5 bases). V lost 4 bases and J 8 bases, leaving 12 bases between the germline ends. Germline V gene sequence: CDR1 SGHRS, CDR2 YFSETQ. The CDR3 is 12 amino acids. CDR3 in amino acids: CASSAGDREAFF. The CDR3 nucleotides read TGCGCCAGCAGCGCCGGGGACCGGGAAGCTTTCTTT.